This entry is about one T cell receptor beta chain. The CDR3 sequence is 14 residues long. Germline V gene sequence: CDR1 MNHNS, CDR2 SASEGT. V was clipped by 6 bases and J by 0 bases, with 12 bases between them. TCRdb passed the reads through MiXCR, listing each CDR3 protein once. The sample has 290,000 or so distinct CDR3 sequences; under 30% are singletons. This record comes from a study of T cell repertoires in cytomegalovirus infection. This receptor was identified in a human donor in good health (CMV status not recorded). Some clones in this sample may be carry-over from other donors' samples. The chain links TRBV6-1 to TRBJ2-7, with D perhaps being TRBD1 or TRBD2 (5 bases each). The source material was PBMCs. Here the CDR3 DNA reads TGTGCCAGCAGGGGGACGGCTAGCTCCTACGAGCAGTACTTC. It is translated as CASRGTASSYEQYF.